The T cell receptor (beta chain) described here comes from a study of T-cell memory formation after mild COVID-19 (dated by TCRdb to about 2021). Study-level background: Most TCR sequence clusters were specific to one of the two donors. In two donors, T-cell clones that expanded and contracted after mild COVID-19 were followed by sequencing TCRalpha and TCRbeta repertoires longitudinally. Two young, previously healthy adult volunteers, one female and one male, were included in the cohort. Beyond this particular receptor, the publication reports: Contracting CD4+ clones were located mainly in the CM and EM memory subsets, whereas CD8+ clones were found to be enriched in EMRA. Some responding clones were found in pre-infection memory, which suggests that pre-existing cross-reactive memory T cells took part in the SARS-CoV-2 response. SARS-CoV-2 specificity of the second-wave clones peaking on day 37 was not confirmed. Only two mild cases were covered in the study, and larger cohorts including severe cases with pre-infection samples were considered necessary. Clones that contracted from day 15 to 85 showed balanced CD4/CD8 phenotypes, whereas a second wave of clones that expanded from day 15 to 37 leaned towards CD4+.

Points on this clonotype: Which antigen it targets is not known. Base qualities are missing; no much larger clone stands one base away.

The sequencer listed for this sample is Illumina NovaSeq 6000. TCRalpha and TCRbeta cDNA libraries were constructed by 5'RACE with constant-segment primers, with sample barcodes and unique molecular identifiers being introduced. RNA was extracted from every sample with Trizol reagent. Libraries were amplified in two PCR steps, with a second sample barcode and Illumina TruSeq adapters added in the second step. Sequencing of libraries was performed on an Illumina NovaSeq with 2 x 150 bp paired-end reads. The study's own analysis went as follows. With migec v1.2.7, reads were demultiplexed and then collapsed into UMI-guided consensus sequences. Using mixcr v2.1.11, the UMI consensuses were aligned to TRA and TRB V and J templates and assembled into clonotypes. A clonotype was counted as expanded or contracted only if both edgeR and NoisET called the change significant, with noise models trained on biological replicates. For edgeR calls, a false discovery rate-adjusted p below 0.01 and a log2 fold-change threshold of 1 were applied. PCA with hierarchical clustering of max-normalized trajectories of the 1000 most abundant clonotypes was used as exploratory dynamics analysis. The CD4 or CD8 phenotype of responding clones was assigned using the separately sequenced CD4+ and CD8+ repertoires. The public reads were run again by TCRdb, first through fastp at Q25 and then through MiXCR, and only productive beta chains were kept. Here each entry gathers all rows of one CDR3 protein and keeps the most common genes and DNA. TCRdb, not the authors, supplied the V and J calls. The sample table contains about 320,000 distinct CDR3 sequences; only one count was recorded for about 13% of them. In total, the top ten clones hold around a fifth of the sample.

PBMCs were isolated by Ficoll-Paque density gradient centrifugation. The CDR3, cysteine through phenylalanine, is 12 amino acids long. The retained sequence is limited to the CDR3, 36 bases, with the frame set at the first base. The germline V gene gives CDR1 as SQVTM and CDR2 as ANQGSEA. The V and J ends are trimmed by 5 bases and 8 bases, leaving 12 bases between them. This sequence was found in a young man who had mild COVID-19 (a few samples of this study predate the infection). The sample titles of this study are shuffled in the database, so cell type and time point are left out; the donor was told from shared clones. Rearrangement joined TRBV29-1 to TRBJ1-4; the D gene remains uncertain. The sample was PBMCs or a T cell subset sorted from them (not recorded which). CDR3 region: CSVSDAQEKLFF. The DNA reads TGCAGCGTTTCGGACGCCCAAGAAAAACTGTTTTTT.